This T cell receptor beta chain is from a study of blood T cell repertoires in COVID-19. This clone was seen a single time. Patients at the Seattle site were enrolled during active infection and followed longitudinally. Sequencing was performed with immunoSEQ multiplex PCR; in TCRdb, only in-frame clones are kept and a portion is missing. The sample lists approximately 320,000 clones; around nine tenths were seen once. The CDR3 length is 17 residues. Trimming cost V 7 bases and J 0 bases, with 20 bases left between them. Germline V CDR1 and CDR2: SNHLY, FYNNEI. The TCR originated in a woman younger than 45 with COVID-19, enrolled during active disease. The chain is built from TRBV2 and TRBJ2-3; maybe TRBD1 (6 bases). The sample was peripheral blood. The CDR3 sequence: CASISPGTYRSTDTQYF. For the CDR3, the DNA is TGTGCCAGCATTAGCCCCGGGACATACAGAAGCACAGATACGCAGTATTTT.